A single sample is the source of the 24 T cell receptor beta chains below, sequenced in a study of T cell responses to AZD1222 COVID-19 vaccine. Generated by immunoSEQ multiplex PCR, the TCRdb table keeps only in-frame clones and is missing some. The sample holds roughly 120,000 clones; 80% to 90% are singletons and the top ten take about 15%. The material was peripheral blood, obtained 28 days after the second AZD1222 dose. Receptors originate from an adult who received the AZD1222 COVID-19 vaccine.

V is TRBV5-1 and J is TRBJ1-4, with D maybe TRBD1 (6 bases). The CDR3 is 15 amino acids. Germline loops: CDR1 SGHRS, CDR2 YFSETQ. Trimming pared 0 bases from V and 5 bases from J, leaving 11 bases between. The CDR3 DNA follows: TGCGCCAGCAGCTTGGCAGGGGCAGGGAATGAAAAACTGTTTTTT. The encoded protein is CASSLAGAGNEKLFF.

CDR3 DNA sequence: TGCGCCAGCAGCCAAGTGCCGGGTCACATTTCCTCGGAAGCTTTCTTT. Translating gives CASSQVPGHISSEAFF. The V call is TRBV4-1, the J call TRBJ1-1; no clear D. Germline V CDR1 and CDR2: MGHRA, YSYEKL. This CDR3 is built from 16 residues. Deletions cut 1 base from V and 8 bases from J, with 20 bases between.

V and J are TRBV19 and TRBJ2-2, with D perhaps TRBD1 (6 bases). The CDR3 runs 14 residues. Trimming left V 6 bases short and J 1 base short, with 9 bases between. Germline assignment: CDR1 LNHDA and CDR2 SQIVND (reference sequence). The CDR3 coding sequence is TGTGCCAGTAGCCCGGGACAGAACACCGGGGAGCTGTTTTTT. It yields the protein CASSPGQNTGELFF. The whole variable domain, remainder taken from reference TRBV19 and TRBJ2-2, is DGGITQSPKYLFRKEGQNVTLSCEQNLNHDAMYWYRQDPGQGLRLIYYSQIVNDFQKGDIAEGYSVSREKKESFPLTVTSAQKNPTAFYLCASSPGQNTGELFFGEGSRLTVL.

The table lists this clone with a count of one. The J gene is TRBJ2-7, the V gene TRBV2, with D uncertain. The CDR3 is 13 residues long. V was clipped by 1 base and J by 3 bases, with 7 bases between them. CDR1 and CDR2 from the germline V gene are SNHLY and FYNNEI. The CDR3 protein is CASSEDSVYEQYF. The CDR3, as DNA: TGTGCCAGCAGTGAAGATTCGGTCTACGAGCAGTACTTC.

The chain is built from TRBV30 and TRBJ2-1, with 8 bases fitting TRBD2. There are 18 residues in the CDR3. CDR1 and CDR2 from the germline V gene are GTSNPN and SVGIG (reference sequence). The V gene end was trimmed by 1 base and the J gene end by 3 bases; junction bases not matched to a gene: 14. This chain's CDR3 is CAWSARREVHGLYNEQFF. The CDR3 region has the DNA TGTGCCTGGAGTGCCCGGCGGGAGGTCCACGGCCTCTACAATGAGCAGTTCTTC.

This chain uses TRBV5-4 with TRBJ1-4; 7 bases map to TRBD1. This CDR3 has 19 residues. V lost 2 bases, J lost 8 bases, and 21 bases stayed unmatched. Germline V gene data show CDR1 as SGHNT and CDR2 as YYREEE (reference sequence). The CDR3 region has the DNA TGTGCCAGCAGCTTTTCGGGACAAATAGGGGGCGAAACGGGGGAAAAACTGTTTTTT. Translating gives CASSFSGQIGGETGEKLFF. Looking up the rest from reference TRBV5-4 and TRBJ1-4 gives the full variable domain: ETGVTQSPTHLIKTRGQQVTLRCSSQSGHNTVSWYQQALGQGPQFIFQYYREEENGRGNFPPRFSGLQFPNYSSELNVNALELDDSALYLCASSFSGQIGGETGEKLFFGSGTQLSVL.

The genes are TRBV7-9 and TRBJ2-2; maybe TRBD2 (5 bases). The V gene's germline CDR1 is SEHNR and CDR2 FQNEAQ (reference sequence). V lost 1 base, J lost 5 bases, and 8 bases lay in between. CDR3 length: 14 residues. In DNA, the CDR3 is TGTGCCAGCAGCTTAGTGGGAGCGACCGGGGAGCTGTTTTTT. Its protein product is CASSLVGATGELFF.

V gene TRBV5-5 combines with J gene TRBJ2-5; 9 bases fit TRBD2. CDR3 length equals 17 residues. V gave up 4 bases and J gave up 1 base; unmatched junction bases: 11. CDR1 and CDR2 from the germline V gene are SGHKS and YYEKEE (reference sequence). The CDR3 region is CASSPRTWTSAQETQYF. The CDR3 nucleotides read TGTGCCAGCAGCCCTAGAACTTGGACTAGCGCCCAAGAGACCCAGTACTTC.

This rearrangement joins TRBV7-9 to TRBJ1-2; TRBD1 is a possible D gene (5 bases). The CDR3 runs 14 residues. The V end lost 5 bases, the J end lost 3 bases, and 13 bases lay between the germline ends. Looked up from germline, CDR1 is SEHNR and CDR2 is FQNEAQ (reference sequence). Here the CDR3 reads CASSAWGRDYGYTF. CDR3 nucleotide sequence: TGTGCCAGCAGCGCCTGGGGCAGGGACTATGGCTACACCTTC.

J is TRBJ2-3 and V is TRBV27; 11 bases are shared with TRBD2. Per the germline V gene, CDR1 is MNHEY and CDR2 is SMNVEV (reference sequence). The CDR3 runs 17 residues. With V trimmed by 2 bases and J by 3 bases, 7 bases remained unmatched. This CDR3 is CASSLGVLAGVTDTQYF. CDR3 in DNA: TGTGCCAGCAGTTTAGGCGTACTAGCGGGAGTGACAGATACGCAGTATTTT.

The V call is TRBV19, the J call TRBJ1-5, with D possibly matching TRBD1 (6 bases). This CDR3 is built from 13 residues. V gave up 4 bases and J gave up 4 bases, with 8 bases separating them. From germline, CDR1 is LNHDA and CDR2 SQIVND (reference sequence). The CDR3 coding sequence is TGTGCCAGTAGTACAGGGGTTAATCAGCCCCAGCATTTT. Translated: CASSTGVNQPQHF.

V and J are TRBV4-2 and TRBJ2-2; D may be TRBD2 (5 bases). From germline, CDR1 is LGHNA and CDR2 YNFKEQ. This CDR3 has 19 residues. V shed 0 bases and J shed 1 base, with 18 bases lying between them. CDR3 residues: CASSQERVDWLMNTGELFF. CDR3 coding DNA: TGTGCCAGCAGCCAAGAGAGGGTGGACTGGCTAATGAACACCGGGGAGCTGTTTTTT.

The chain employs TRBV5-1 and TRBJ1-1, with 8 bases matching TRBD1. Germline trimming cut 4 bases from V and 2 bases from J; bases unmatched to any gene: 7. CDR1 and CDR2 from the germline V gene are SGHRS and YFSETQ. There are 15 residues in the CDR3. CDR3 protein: CASSEMTGVNTEAFF. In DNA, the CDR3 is TGCGCCAGCAGCGAAATGACAGGGGTCAACACTGAAGCTTTCTTT.

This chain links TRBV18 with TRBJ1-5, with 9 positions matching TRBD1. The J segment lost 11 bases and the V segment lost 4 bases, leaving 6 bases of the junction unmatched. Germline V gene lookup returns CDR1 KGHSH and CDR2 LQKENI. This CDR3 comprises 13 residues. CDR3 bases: TGTGCCAGCTCACGGGACAGGGCCCTGGCCCAGCATTTT. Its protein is CASSRDRALAQHF.

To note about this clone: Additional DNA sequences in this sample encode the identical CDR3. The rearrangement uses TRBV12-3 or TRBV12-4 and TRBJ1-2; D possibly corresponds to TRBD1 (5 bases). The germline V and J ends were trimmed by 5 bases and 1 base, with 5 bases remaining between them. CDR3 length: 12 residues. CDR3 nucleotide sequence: TGTGCCAGCAGTGGGGGTAACTATGGCTACACCTTC. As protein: CASSGGNYGYTF.

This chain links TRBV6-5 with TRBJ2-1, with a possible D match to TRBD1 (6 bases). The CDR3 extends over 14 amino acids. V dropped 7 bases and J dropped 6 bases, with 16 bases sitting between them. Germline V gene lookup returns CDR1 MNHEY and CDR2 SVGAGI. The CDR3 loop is CASNTGYRSNEQFF. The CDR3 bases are TGTGCCAGCAATACAGGGTATAGGAGCAATGAGCAGTTCTTC.

The CDR3 DNA reads as TGTGCCAGCAGTGTGAACAGAAACACTGAAGCTTTCTTT. Protein: CASSVNRNTEAFF. The rearrangement uses TRBV2 and TRBJ1-1; no firm D call. Trimming left V 4 bases short and J 2 bases short, with 8 bases between. The CDR3 has 13 amino acids. Germline V lookup: CDR1 SNHLY, CDR2 FYNNEI.

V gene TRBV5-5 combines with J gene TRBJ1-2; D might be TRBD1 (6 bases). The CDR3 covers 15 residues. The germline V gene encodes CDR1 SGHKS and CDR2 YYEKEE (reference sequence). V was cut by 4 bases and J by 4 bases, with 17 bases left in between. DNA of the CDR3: TGTGCCAGCAGCCCCATGGGGGGCCTGTCCTATGGCTACACCTTC. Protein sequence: CASSPMGGLSYGYTF.

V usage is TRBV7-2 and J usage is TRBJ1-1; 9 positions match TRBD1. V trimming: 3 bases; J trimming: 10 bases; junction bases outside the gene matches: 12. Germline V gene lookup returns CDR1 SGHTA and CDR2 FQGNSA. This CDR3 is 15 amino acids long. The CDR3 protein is CASSFGPGTGWGAFF. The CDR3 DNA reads TGTGCCAGCAGCTTTGGGCCCGGGACAGGGTGGGGAGCTTTCTTT.

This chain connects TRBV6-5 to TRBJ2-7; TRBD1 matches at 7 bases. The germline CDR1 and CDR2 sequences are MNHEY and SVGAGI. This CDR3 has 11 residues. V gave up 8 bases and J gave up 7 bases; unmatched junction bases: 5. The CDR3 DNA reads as TGTGCCAGCTTAGGGGGCCTGGAGCAGTACTTC. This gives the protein CASLGGLEQYF.

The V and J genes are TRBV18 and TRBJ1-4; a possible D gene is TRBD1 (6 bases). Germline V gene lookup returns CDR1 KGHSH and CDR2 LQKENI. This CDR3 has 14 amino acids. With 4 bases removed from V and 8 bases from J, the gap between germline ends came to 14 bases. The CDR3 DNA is TGTGCCAGCTCACTAAGACACGGGGGCGAAAAACTGTTTTTT. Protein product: CASSLRHGGEKLFF.

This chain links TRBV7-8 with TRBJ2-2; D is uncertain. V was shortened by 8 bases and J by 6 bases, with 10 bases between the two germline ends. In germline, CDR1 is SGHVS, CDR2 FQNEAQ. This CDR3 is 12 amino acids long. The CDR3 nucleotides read TGTGCCAGCGCATCGTGGGCCGGGGAGCTGTTTTTT. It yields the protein CASASWAGELFF.

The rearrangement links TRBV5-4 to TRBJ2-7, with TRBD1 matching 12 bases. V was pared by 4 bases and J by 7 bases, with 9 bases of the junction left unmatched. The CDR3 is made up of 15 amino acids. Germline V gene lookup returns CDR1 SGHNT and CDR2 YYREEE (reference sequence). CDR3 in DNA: TGTGCCAGCAGCCGCCGGGACAGGGGGCGGCGGGAGCAGTACTTC. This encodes CASSRRDRGRREQYF.

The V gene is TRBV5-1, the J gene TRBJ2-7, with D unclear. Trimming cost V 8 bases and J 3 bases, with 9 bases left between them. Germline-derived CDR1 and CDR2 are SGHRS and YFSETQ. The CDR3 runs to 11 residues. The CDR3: CASHSGYEQYF. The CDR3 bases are TGCGCCAGTCACTCGGGCTACGAGCAGTACTTC. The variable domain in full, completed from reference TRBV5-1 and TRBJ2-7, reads KAGVTQTPRYLIKTRGQQVTLSCSPISGHRSVSWYQQTPGQGLQFLFEYFSETQRNKGNFPGRFSGRQFSNSRSEMNVSTLELGDSALYLCASHSGYEQYFGPGTRLTVT.